Listed below are T cell receptor beta chains from one sample, sequenced in a study of cytotoxic CD8 clonotypes in ibrutinib-treated CLL. Some clones are missing from TCRdb's copy, which holds only in-frame ones; the method was immunoSEQ multiplex PCR. The sample lists 250,000 to 350,000 clones; about 72% were seen once. Specimen: PBMCs, collected at disease progression, from a patient treated with ibrutinib. These receptors originate from a human donor with chronic lymphocytic leukemia. The CDR3 runs from the conserved cysteine through the conserved F or W. The order of the fields is D gene, clone size, V gene, J gene, CDR3 protein, CDR3 DNA. D genes are given only for firm matches. Rows give clone size only sometimes, using once, few, many, or a class for an expanded clone.

>NA|few|TRBV5-1|TRBJ2-3
CASSPSEPPQYF
TGCGCCAGCAGCCCCTCCGAACCTCCGCAGTATTTT
>TRBD2|NA|TRBV2|TRBJ2-1
CASKGLAVGLSSYNEQFF
TGTGCCAGCAAAGGGCTAGCGGTAGGACTCAGCTCCTACAATGAGCAGTTCTTC
>TRBD2|NA|TRBV25-1|TRBJ2-1
CASSEPGLELIEQFF
TGTGCCAGCAGTGAACCGGGACTAGAGTTGATTGAGCAGTTCTTC
>TRBD1|NA|TRBV6-6|TRBJ1-5
CASKMDRVSNQPQHF
TGTGCCAGCAAAATGGACAGGGTGAGCAATCAGCCCCAGCATTTT
>TRBD2|NA|TRBV5-6|TRBJ2-1
CASSFRTSGRTHNEQFF
TGTGCCAGCAGCTTCCGGACTAGCGGGAGGACACACAATGAGCAGTTCTTC
>NA|NA|TRBV7-9|TRBJ1-2
CASSHSGYSHGYTF
TGTGCCAGCAGCCACTCCGGGTACAGTCATGGCTACACCTTC
>TRBD1|NA|TRBV29-1|TRBJ2-2
CSVAGQARDTGELFF
TGCAGCGTCGCGGGACAGGCACGGGACACCGGGGAGCTGTTTTTT
>TRBD2|NA|TRBV7-2|TRBJ2-5
CASSLERGGQETQYF
TGTGCCAGCAGCTTAGAGCGGGGGGGCCAGGAGACCCAGTACTTC
>TRBD2|NA|TRBV4-3|TRBJ2-7
CASSQDYGGLGNRGEQYF
TGCGCCAGCAGCCAAGATTATGGCGGACTAGGGAACAGAGGCGAGCAGTACTTC
>NA|NA|TRBV18|TRBJ2-1
CASSPRNTGPYNEQFF
TGTGCCAGCTCACCACGGAATACAGGGCCCTACAATGAGCAGTTCTTC
>NA|NA|TRBV10-3|TRBJ1-2
CAISESKWEIYYGYTF
TGTGCCATCAGTGAGTCGAAGTGGGAGATATACTATGGCTACACCTTC
>NA|NA|TRBV28|TRBJ1-2
CAIHGTPADGYTF
TGTGCCATCCACGGGACTCCCGCCGATGGCTACACCTTC
>NA|NA|TRBV19|TRBJ2-3
CASSIDTGRPSGDTQYF
TGTGCCAGTAGTATAGATACGGGCCGGCCGAGCGGAGATACGCAGTATTTT
>TRBD1|NA|TRBV11-3|TRBJ2-4
CASSLDNDRVYF
TGTGCCAGCAGCTTAGATAACGACAGGGTGTACTTC
>TRBD1|NA|TRBV7-9|TRBJ1-3
CASSLDGTVGNTIYF
TGTGCCAGCAGCTTAGATGGGACAGTTGGAAACACCATATATTTT
>TRBD2|NA|TRBV12-5|TRBJ2-5
CASGSSREGETQYF
TGTGCTAGTGGTTCCAGCAGGGAGGGGGAGACCCAGTACTTC
>TRBD1|NA|TRBV11-2|TRBJ2-5
CASSSRGPLQETQYF
TGTGCCAGCAGCTCCAGGGGGCCCCTGCAAGAGACCCAGTACTTC
>NA|NA|TRBV11-2|TRBJ2-1
CASSFGPGALVWNEQFF
TGTGCCAGCAGCTTTGGCCCAGGGGCCCTAGTTTGGAATGAGCAGTTCTTC
>NA|NA|TRBV7-2|TRBJ2-7
CASSSTGLYERYF
TGTGCCAGCAGCTCGACAGGACTCTACGAGCGGTACTTC
>NA|NA|TRBV28|TRBJ1-2
CASSFVLTGYGYTF
TGTGCCAGCAGTTTTGTGCTGACAGGCTATGGCTACACCTTC
>NA|NA|TRBV27|TRBJ1-2
CASSYKDFYGYTF
TGTGCCAGCAGTTATAAAGACTTTTATGGCTACACCTTC
>TRBD2|few|TRBV25-1|TRBJ2-2
CASSDVAGGNTGELFF
TGTGCCAGCAGTGATGTAGCGGGAGGAAACACCGGGGAGCTGTTTTTT
>NA|few|TRBV6-1|TRBJ2-5
CASWQYQETQYF
TGTGCCTCGTGGCAGTACCAAGAGACCCAGTACTTC
>NA|NA|TRBV18|TRBJ2-5
CASSPRQVQETQYF
TGTGCCAGCTCACCCCGACAGGTCCAAGAGACCCAGTACTTC